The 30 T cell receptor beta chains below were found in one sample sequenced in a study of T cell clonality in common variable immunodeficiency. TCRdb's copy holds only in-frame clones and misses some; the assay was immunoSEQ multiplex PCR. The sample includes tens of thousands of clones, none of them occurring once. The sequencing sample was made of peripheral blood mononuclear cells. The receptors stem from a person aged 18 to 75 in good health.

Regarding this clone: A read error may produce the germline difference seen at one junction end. CDR3 DNA (partial): TGTGCCAGCAACTTAGAGGGCCCCGGTGGGAACACC. It yields the protein CASNLEGPGGNT. The full-length CDR3 reads as CASNLEGPGGNTIYF. The chain has TRBV7-8 and TRBJ1-3; the D is unclear. The read terminates 3 residues before the CDR3 end, so the remaining end is supplied by the germline J gene. There are 15 residues in the CDR3. The germline V gene encodes CDR1 SGHVS and CDR2 FQNEAQ.

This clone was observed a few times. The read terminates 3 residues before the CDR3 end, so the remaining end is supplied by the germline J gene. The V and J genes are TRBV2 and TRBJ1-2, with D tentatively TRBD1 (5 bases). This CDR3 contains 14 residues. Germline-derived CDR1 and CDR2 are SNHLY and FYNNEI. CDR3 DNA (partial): TGTGCCAGCATATCATTTTACCAGGGAAACGAC. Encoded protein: CASISFYQGND. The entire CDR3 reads CASISFYQGNDYTF.

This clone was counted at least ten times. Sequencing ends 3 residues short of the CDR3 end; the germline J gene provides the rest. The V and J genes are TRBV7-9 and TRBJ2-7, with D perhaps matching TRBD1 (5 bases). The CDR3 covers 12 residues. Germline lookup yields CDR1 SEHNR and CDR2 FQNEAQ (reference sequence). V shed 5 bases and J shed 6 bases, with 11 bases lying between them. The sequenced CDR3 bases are TGTGCCAGCAGCCCGACAGTGGCCGAG. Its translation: CASSPTVAE. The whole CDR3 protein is CASSPTVAEQYF. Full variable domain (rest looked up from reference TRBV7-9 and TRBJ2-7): DTGVSQNPRHKITKRGQNVTFRCDPISEHNRLYWYRQTLGQGPEFLTYFQNEAQLEKSRLLSDRFSAERPKGSFSTLEIQRTEQGDSAMYLCASSPTVAEQYFGPGTRLTVT.

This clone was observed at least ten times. The CDR3 sequence is CASRGKGTDTQYF. The DNA read from the CDR3 is TGCGCCAGCAGAGGTAAAGGGACAGATACG. J is TRBJ2-3 and V is TRBV5-1, with D hard to call. The read halts 3 residues ahead of the CDR3 end, with the missing end drawn from the germline J gene. This CDR3 spans 13 amino acids. V lost 5 bases, J lost 3 bases, and 10 bases lay in between. Per the germline V gene, CDR1 is SGHRS and CDR2 is YFSETQ.

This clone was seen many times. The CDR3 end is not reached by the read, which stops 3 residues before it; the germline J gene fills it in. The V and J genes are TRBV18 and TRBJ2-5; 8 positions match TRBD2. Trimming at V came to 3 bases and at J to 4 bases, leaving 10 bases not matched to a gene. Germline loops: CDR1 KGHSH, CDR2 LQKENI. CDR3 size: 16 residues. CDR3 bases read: TGTGCCAGCTCACCCGGGGGGGGAGGGCCCTCAGAGACC. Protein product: CASSPGGGGPSET. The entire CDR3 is CASSPGGGGPSETQYF.

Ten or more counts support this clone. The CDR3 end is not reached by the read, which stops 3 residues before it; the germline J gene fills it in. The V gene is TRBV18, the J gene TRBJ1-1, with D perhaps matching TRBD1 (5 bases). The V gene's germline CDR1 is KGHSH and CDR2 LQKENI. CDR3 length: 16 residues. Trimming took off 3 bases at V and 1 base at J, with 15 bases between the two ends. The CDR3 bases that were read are TGTGCCAGCTCACCCCGATTGGGGACTAAGAACACTGAA. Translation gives CASSPRLGTKNTE. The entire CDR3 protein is CASSPRLGTKNTEAFF.

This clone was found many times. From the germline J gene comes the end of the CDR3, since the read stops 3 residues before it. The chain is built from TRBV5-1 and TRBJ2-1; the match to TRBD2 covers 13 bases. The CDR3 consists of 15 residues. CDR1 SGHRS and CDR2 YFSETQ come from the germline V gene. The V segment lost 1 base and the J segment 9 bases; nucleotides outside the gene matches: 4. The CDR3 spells CASSLTSGRAPEQFF. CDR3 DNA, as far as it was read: TGCGCCAGCAGCTTGACTAGCGGGAGGGCCCCTGAG.

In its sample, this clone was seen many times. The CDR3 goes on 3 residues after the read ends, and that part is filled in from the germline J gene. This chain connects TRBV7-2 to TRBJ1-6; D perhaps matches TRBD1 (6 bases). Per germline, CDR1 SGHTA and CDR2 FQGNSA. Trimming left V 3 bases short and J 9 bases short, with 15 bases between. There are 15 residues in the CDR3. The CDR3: CASSFRGPKPSPLHF. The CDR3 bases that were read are TGTGCCAGCAGCTTCAGGGGACCCAAGCCTTCACCC. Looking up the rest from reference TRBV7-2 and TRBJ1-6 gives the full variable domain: GAGVSQSPSNKVTEKGKDVELRCDPISGHTALYWYRQSLGQGLEFLIYFQGNSAPDKSGLPSDRFSAERTGGSVSTLTIQRTQQEDSAVYLCASSFRGPKPSPLHFGNGTRLTVT.

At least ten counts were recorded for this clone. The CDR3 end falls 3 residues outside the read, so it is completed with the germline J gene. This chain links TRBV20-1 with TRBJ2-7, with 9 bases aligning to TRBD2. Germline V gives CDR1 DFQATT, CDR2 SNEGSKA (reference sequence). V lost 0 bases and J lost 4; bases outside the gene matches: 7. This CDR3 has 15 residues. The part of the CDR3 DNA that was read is TGCAGTGCTAGAGATCCGCGCGGGAGGGCGTACGAG. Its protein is CSARDPRGRAYE. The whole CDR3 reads CSARDPRGRAYEQYF.

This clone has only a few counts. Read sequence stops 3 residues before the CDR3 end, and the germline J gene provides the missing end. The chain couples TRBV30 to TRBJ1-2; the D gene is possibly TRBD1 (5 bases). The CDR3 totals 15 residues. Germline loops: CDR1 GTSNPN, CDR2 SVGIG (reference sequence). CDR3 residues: CAWSVRQRQSWGYTF. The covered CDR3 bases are TGTGCCTGGAGTGTAAGACAGAGGCAGTCCTGGGGC.

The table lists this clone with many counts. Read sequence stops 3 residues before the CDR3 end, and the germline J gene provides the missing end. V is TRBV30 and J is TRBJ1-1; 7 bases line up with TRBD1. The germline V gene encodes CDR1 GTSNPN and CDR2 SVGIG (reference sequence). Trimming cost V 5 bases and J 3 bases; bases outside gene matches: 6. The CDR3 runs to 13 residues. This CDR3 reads CAWGRGLDTEAFF. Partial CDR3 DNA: TGTGCCTGGGGGAGGGGGCTGGACACTGAA.

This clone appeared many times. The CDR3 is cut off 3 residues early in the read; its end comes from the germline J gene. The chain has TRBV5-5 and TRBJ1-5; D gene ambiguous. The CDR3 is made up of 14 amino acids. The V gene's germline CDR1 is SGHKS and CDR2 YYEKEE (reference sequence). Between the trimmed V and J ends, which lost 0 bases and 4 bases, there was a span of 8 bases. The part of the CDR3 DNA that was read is TGTGCCAGCAGCTTGGACAGTGGGAATCAGCCC. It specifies CASSLDSGNQP. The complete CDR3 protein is CASSLDSGNQPQHF.

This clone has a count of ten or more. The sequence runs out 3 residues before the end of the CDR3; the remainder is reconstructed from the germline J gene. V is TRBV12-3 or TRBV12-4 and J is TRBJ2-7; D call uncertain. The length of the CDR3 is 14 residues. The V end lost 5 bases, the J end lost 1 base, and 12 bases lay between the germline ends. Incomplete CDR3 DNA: TGTGCCAGCAGTCCGATCAGTTTGTCCTACGAG. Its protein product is CASSPISLSYE. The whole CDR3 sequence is CASSPISLSYEQYF.

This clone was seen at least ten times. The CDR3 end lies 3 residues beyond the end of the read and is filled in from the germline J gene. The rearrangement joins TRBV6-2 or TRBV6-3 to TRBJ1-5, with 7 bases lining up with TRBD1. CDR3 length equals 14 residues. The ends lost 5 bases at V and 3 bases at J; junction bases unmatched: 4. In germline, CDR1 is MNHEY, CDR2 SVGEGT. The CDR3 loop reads CASSTDRSNQPQHF. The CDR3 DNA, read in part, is TGTGCCAGCAGTACGGACAGGTCCAATCAGCCC.

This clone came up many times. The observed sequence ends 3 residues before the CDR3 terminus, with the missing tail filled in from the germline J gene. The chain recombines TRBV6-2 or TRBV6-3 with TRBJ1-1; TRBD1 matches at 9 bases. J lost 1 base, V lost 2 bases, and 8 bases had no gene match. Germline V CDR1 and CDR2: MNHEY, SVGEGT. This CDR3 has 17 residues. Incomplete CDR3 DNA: TGTGCCAGCAGTTACGGTGGGGGACAGGGACGGAACACTGAA. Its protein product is CASSYGGGQGRNTE. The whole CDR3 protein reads CASSYGGGQGRNTEAFF.

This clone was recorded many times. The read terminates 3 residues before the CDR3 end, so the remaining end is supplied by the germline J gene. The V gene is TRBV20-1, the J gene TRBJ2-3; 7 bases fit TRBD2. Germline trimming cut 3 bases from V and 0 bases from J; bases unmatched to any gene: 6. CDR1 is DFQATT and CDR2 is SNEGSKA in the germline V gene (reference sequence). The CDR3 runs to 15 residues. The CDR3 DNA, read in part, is TGCAGTGCTAGCCACCTAGCGGTCAGCACAGATACG. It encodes CSASHLAVSTDT. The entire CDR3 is CSASHLAVSTDTQYF.

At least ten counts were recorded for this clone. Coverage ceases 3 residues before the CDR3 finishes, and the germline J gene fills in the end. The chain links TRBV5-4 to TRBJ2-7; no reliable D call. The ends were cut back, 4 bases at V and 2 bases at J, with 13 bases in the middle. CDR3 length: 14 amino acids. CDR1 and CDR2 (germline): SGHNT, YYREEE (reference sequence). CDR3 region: CASSKPPATYEQYF. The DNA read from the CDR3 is TGTGCCAGCAGCAAACCCCCCGCGACCTACGAG.

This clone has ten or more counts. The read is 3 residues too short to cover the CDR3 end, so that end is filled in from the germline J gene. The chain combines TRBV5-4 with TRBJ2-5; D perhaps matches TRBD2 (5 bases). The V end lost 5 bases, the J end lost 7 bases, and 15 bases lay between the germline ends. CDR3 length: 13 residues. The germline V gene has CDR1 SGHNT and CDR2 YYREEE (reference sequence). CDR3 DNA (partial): TGTGCCAGCAGGCCCAAGGAAGAGGGGACC. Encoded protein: CASRPKEEGT. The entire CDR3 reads CASRPKEEGTQYF. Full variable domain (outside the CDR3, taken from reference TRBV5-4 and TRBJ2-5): ETGVTQSPTHLIKTRGQQVTLRCSSQSGHNTVSWYQQALGQGPQFIFQYYREEENGRGNFPPRFSGLQFPNYSSELNVNALELDDSALYLCASRPKEEGTQYFGPGTRLLVL.

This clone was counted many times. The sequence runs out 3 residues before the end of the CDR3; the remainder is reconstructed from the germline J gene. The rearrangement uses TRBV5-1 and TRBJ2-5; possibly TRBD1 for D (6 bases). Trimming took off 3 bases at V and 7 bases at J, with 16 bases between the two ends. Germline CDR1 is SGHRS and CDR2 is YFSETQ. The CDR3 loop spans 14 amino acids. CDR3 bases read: TGCGCCAGCAGCTCAGGGGTCGATGGCGGGACC. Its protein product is CASSSGVDGGT. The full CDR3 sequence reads CASSSGVDGGTQYF.

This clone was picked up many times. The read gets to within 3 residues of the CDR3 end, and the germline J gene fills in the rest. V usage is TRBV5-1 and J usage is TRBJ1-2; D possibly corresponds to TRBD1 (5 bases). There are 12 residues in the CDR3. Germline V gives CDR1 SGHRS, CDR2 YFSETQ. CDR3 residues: CASSSWGDGYTF. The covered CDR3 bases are TGCGCCAGCAGCTCATGGGGGGACGGC.

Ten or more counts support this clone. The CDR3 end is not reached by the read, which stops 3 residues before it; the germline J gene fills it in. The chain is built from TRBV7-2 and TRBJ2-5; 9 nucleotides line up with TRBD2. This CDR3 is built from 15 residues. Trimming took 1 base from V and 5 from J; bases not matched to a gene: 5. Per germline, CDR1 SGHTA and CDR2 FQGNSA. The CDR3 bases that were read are TGTGCCAGCAGCTTAGTGGCTAGCGGGGCGGAGACC. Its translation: CASSLVASGAET. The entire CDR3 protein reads CASSLVASGAETQYF.

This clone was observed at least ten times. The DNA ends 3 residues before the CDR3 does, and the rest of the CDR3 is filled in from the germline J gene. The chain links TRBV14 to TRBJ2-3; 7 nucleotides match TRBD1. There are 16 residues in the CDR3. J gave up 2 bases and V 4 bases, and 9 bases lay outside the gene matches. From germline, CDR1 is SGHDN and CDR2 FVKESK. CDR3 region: CASSRGAGGFTDTQYF. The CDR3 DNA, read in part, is TGTGCCAGCAGCCGAGGCGCAGGGGGTTTCACAGATACG.

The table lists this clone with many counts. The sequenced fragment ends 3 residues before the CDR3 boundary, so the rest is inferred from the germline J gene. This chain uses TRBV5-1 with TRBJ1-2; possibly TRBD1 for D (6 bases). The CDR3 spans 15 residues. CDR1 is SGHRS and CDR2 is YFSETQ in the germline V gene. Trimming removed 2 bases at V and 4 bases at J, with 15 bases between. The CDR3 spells CASSLIQGSGYGYTF. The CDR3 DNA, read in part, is TGCGCCAGCAGCTTAATCCAGGGGTCGGGCTATGGC.

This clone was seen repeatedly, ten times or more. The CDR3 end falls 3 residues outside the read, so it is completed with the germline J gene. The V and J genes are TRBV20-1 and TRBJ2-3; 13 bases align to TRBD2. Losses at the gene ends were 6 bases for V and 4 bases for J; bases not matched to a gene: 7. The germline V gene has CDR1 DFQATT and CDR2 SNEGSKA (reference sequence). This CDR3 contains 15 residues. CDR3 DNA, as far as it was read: TGCAGTGCGACCGGGACTAGCGGGACTCCAGATACG. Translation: CSATGTSGTPDT. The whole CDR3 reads CSATGTSGTPDTQYF.

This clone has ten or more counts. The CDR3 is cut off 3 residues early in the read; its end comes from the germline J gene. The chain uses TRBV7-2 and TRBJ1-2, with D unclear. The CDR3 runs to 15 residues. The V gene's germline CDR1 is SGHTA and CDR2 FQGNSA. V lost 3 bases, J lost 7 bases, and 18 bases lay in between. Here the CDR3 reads CASSLAEQSRSGYTF. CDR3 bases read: TGTGCCAGCAGCTTGGCCGAACAGTCCCGTTCTGGC.

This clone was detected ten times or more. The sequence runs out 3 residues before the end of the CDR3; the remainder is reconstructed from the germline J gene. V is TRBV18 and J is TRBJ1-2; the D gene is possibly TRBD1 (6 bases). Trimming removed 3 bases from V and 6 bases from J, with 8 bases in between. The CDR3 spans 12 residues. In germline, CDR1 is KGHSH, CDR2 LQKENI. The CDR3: CASSPGQHGYTF. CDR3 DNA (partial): TGTGCCAGCTCACCCGGACAGCATGGC. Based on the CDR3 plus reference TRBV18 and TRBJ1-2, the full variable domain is NAGVMQNPRHLVRRRGQEARLRCSPMKGHSHVYWYRQLPEEGLKFMVYLQKENIIDESGMPKERFSAEFPKEGPSILRIQQVVRGDSAAYFCASSPGQHGYTFGSGTRLTVV.

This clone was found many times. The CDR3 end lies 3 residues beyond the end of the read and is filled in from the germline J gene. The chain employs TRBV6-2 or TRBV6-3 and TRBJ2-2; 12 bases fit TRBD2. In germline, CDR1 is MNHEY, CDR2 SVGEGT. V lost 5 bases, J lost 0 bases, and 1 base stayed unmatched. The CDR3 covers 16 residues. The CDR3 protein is CASSRTSGTNTGELFF. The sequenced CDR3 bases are TGTGCCAGCAGTCGGACTAGCGGGACGAACACCGGGGAG.

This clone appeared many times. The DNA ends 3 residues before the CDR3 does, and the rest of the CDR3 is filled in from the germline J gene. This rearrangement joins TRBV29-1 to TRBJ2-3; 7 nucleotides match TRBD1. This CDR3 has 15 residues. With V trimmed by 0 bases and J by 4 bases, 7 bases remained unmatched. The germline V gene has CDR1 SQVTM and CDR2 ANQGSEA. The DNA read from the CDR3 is TGCAGCGTTGAAGACCAGACCCAGGGGGCAGATACG. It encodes CSVEDQTQGADT. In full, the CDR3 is CSVEDQTQGADTQYF.

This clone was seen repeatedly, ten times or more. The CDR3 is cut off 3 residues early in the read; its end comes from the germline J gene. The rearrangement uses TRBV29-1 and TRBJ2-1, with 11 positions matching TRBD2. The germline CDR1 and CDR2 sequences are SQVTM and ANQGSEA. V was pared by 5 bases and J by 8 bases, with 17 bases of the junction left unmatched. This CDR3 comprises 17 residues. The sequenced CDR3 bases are TGCAGCGTTTTTGGCTCGGTTAGCGGGAGGGTAGTAGATGAG. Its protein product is CSVFGSVSGRVVDE. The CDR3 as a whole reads CSVFGSVSGRVVDEQFF.

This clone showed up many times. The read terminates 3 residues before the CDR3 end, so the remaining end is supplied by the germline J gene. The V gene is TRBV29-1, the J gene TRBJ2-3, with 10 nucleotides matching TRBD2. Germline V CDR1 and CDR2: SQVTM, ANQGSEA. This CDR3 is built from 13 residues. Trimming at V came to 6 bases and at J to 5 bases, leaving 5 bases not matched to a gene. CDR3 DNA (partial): TGCAGCGTCCTAGCGGGAGTTGAAGATACG. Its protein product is CSVLAGVEDT. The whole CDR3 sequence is CSVLAGVEDTQYF.